The T cell receptor (beta chain) described here comes from a study of T cell repertoires in cytomegalovirus infection. Study-wide context: As its CMV epitopes, the study selected recently identified HLA-C-restricted and well-studied HLA-B-restricted targets.

For this clonotype: The antigen remains unidentified.

TCRdb re-called the reads with MiXCR, one entry per CDR3 protein. The sample carries about 890,000 distinct CDR3 sequences, around 30% recorded once. The receptor was derived from a human donor in good health (CMV status not recorded). Some clones in this sample may be carry-over from other donors' samples. The source was cultured CD8+ T cells from PBMCs, collected from culture after CMV antigen stimulation.

CDR3 DNA sequence: TGTGCCATCCTCAACACCCAGACAGGGCTTAGCCGCTATGGCTACACCTTC. This gives the protein CAILNTQTGLSRYGYTF. The chain combines TRBV10-3 with TRBJ1-2, with 7 bases fitting TRBD1. Germline CDR1 ENHRY, CDR2 SYGVKD. Trimming cost V 8 bases and J 4 bases; bases outside gene matches: 19. This CDR3 comprises 17 residues.